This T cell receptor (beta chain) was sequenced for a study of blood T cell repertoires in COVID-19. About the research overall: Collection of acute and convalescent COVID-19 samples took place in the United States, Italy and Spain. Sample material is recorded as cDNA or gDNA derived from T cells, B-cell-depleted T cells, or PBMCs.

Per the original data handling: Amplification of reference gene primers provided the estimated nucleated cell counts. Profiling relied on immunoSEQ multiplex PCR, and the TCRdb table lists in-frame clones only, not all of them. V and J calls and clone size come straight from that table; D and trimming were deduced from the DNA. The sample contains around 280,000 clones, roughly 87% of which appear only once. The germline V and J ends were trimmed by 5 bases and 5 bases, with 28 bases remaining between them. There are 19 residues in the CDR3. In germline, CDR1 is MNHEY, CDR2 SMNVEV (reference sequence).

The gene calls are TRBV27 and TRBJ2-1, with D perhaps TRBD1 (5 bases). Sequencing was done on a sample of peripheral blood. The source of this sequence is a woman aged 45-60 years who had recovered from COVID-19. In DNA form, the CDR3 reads TGTGCCAGCAGTCCGCCCCCACTAAGGGGCCGCTCCCCCGACAATGAGCAGTTCTTC. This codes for CASSPPPLRGRSPDNEQFF.